What follows describes a single T cell receptor beta chain. As yet, its antigen is unknown. These data come from a study of cytomegalovirus exposure and HLA in healthy donors. Study details: Membership in the Caucasian-associated ancestry cluster was found for 75% to 85% of roughly 360 genotyped donors. Study conclusions and caveats: As a later analysis showed, a missense DCLRE1C variant was linked to trimming of TCR beta V- and J-genes.

Trimming removed 4 bases at V and 8 bases at J, with 15 bases between. Germline loops: CDR1 SGHNT, CDR2 YYREEE (reference sequence). This CDR3 contains 13 residues. Both 60 Vbeta primers and 13 Jbeta primers went into the PCR. Sequencing used immunoSEQ multiplex PCR; TCRdb keeps in-frame clones, though not all of them. This listing includes roughly 140,000 clones. Input material: PBMCs. This rearrangement joins TRBV5-4 to TRBJ2-5; TRBD2 might be the D (5 bases). This clonotype originated in a man aged 40-49 years in good health and CMV-seronegative. The CDR3: CASSQSGVGTQYF. Written as DNA, the CDR3 is TGTGCCAGCAGCCAATCCGGGGTCGGAACCCAGTACTTC.